This T cell receptor beta chain derives from a study of blood T cell repertoires in COVID-19. The overall study: COVID-19 samples from acute and convalescent phases originated in the United States, Italy and Spain. The cDNA or gDNA used as material had been derived from T cells, B-cell-depleted T cells, or PBMCs.

Assay used: immunoSEQ multiplex PCR; TCRdb lists only in-frame clones, some missing. The sample has 130,000 to 150,000 clones, 60% to 80% seen once. With 4 bases removed from V and 6 bases from J, the gap between germline ends came to 10 bases. Germline CDR1 LGHNA, CDR2 YNFKEQ. CDR3 length: 12 amino acids. This clone was detected many times. The rearrangement uses TRBV4-2 and TRBJ2-7; tentative D call: TRBD1 (5 bases). The source of this sequence is a middle-aged man with active or convalescent COVID-19. Specimen: peripheral blood. CDR3 DNA: TGTGCCAGCAGCCGAGACAGTTCCGAGCAGTACTTC. It is translated as CASSRDSSEQYF.